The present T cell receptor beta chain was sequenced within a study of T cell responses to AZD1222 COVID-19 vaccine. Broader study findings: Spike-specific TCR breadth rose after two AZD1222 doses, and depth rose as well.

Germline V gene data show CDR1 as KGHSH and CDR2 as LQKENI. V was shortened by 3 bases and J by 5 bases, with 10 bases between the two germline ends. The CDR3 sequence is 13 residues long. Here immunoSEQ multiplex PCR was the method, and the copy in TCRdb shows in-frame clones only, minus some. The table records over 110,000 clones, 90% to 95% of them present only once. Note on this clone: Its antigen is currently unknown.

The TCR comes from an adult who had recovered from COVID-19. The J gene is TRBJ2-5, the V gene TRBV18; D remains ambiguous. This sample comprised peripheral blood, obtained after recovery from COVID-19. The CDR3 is CASSPGSGETQYF. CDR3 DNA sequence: TGTGCCAGCTCACCGGGAAGTGGGGAGACCCAGTACTTC.